This TCR beta chain was found in a study of blood T cell repertoires in COVID-19. In the original processing: It was from reference gene primer amplification that nucleated cell counts were estimated. TCRdb's table, derived via immunoSEQ multiplex PCR, lists solely in-frame clones and lacks some. From that table come the V and J calls and clone size; the DNA was used to work out D and trimming. The sample records a few hundred thousand clones, more than 75% being singletons. Recovered Cohort 3 donors showed two negative PCRs, clearance, or symptom resolution. V was clipped by 4 bases and J by 7 bases; unmatched bases: 19. The CDR3 has 20 amino acids. Germline V lookup: CDR1 MNHEY, CDR2 SMNVEV (reference sequence).

This rearrangement joins TRBV27 to TRBJ2-2, with 12 bases identical to TRBD1. Sample: PBMCs or T cells enriched from blood (not recorded which). The source is a woman aged 18-29 years who had recovered from COVID-19. This CDR3 is CASSSPSTGTGGLRIGELFF. CDR3 in DNA: TGTGCCAGCAGTTCCCCTTCAACCGGGACAGGGGGCCTTCGGATCGGGGAGCTGTTTTTT.